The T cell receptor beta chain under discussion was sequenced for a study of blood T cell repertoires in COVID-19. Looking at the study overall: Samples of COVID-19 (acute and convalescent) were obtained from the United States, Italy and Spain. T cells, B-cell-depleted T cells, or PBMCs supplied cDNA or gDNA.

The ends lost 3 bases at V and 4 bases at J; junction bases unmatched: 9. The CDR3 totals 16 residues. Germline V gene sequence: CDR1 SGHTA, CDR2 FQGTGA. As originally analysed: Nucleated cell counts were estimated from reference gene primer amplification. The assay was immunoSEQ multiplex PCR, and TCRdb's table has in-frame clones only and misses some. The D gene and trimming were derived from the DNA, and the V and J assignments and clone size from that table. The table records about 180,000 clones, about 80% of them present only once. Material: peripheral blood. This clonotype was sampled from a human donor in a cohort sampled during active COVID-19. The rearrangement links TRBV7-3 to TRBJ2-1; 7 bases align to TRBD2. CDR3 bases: TGTGCCAGCAGCTTGGGACTAAATCTTAAATACAATGAGCAGTTCTTC. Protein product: CASSLGLNLKYNEQFF.